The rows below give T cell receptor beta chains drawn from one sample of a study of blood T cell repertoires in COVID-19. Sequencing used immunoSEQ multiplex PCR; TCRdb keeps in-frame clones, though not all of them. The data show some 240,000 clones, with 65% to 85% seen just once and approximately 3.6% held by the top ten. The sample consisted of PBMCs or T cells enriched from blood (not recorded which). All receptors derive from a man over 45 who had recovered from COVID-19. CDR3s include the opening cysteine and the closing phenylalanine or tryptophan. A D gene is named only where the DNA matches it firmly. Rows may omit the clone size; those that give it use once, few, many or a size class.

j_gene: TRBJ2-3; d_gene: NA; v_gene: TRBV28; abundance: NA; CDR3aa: CASSKLGGTDTQYF; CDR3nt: TGTGCCAGCAGTAAATTGGGAGGCACAGATACGCAGTATTTT
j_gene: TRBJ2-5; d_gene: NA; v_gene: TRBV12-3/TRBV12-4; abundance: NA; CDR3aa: CASSLGIQETQYF; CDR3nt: TGTGCCAGCAGTTTAGGTATCCAAGAGACCCAGTACTTC
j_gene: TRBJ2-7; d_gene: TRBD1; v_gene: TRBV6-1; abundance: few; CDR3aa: CASSETGGYYEQYF; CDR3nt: TGTGCCAGCAGTGAAACAGGGGGATACTACGAGCAGTACTTC
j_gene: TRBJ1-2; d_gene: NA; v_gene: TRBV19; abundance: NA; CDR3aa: CASSIPGPGGAGYTF; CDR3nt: TGTGCCAGTAGTATACCGGGCCCTGGGGGCGCTGGCTACACCTTC
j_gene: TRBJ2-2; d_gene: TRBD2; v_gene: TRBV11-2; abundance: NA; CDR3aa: CASSPPGLAGGPGELFF; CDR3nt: TGTGCCAGCAGCCCGCCCGGGCTAGCGGGAGGACCCGGGGAGCTGTTTTTT
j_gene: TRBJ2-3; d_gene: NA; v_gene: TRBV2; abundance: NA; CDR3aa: CASTFKGPDTQYF; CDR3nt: TGTGCCAGCACCTTTAAGGGGCCCGATACGCAGTATTTT
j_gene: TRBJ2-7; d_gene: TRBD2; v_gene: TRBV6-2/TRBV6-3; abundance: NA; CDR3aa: CASSTPPRGSGNPYEQYF; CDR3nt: TGTGCCAGCAGTACCCCCCCTAGGGGTAGCGGGAATCCCTACGAGCAGTACTTC
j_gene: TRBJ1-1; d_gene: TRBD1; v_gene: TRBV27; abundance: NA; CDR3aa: CASSPTDRLVTEAFF; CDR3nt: TGTGCCAGCAGTCCTACGGACAGGTTGGTGACTGAAGCTTTCTTT
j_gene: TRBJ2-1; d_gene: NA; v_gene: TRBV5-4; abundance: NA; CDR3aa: CASSGGGRNEQFF; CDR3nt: TGTGCCAGCAGCGGAGGGGGCCGCAATGAGCAGTTCTTC
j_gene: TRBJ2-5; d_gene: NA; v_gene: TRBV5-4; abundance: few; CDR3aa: CASSSASGGRETQYF; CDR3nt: TGTGCCAGCAGCTCCGCATCAGGGGGGAGAGAGACCCAGTACTTC
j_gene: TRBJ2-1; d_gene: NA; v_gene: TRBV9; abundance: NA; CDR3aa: CASSVESLDYEQFF; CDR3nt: TGTGCCAGCAGCGTAGAGTCCCTGGACTATGAGCAGTTCTTC
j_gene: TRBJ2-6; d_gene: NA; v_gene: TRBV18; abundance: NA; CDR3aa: CASSRLEGRSGANVLTF; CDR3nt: TGTGCCAGCTCAAGGTTGGAGGGCCGCTCTGGGGCCAACGTCCTGACTTTC
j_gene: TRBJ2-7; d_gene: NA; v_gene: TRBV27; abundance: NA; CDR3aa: CASGTHRAEQYF; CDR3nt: TGTGCCAGCGGAACCCACAGGGCGGAGCAGTACTTC
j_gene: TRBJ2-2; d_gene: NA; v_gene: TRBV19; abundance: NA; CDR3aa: CASKAPLYTGELFF; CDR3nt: TGTGCCAGTAAAGCTCCGCTTTACACCGGGGAGCTGTTTTTT
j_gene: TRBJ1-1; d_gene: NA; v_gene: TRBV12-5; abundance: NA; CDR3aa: CASGLARVNTEAFF; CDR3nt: TGTGCTAGTGGTTTGGCCAGGGTGAACACTGAAGCTTTCTTT
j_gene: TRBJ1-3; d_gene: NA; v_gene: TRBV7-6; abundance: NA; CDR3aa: CASNITGFYTIYF; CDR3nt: TGTGCCAGCAATATCACAGGGTTTTACACCATATATTTT
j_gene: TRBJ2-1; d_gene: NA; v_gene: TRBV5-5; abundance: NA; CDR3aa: CASSSIGGAGNYNEQFF; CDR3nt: TGTGCCAGCAGCTCGATCGGGGGAGCGGGTAACTACAATGAGCAGTTCTTC
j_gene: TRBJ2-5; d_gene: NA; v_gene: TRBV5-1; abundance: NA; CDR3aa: CASSLGRVEETQYF; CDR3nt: TGCGCCAGCAGCTTGGGACGGGTCGAGGAGACCCAGTACTTC
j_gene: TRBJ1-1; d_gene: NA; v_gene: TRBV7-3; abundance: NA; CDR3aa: CASSRSGLVGTEAFF; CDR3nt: TGTGCCAGCAGCAGGTCGGGACTAGTTGGCACTGAAGCTTTCTTT
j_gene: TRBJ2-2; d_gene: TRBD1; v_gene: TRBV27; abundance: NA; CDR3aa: CASSTGTANTGELFF; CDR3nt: TGTGCCAGCAGCACCGGGACAGCGAACACCGGGGAGCTGTTTTTT
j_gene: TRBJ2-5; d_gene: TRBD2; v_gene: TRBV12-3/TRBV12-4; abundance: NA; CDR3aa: CATTSGSKETQYF; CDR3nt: TGTGCAACCACTAGCGGGAGTAAAGAGACCCAGTACTTC
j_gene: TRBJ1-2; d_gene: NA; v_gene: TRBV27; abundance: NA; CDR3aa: CASSLTWRSNYGYTF; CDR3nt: TGTGCCAGCAGTCTCACGTGGAGGTCTAACTATGGCTACACCTTC
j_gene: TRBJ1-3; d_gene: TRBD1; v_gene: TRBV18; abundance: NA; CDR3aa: CASSPRTGGTGNTIYF; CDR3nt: TGTGCCAGCTCACCGCGGACAGGGGGAACTGGAAACACCATATATTTT
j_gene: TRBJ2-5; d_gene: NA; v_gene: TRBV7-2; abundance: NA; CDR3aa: CASSLSWETQYF; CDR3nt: TGTGCCAGCTCCTTAAGCTGGGAGACCCAGTACTTC
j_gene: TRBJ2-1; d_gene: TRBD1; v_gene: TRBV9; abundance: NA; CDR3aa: CASSVGRGQYNEQFF; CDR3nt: TGTGCCAGCAGCGTAGGCCGGGGACAGTACAATGAGCAGTTCTTC
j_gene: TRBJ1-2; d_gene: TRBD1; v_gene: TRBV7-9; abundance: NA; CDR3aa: CASSWDRESNYGYTF; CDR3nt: TGTGCCAGCAGCTGGGACAGGGAGTCTAACTATGGCTACACCTTC
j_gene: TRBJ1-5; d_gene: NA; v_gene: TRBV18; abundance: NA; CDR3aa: CASSPTGLSQPQHF; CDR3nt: TGTGCCAGCTCACCGACAGGTTTGAGTCAGCCCCAGCATTTT
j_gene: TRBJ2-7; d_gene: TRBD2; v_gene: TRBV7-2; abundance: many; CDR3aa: CASSPRTSAAYEQYF; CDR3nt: TGTGCCAGCAGCCCCAGGACTAGTGCCGCCTACGAGCAGTACTTC
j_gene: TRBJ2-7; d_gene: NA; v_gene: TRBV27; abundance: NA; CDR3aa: CASNHYTADYEQYF; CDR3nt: TGTGCCAGCAACCATTATACTGCGGACTACGAGCAGTACTTC
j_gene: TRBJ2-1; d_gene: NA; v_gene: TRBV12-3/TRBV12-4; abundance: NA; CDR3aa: CASSFLMYEQFF; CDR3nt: TGTGCCAGCAGTTTTCTTATGTATGAGCAGTTCTTC
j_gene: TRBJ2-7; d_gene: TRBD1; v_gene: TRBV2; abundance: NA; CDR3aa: CASSWTGNEQYF; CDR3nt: TGTGCCAGCAGCTGGACAGGGAACGAGCAGTACTTC
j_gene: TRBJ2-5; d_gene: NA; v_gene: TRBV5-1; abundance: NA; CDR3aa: CASSPGQSQETQYF; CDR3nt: TGCGCCAGCAGCCCTGGACAGAGCCAAGAGACCCAGTACTTC
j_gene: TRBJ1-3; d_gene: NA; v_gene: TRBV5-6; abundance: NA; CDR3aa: CASSLEAGSTIYF; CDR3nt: TGTGCCAGCAGCTTGGAGGCGGGAAGCACCATATATTTT
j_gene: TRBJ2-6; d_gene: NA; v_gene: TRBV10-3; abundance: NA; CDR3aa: CAISESTGISGANVLTF; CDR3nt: TGTGCCATCAGTGAAAGTACAGGGATCTCTGGGGCCAACGTCCTGACTTTC
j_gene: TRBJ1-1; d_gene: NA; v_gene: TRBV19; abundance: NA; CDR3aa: CASSGGYSDRTEAFF; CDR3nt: TGTGCCAGTAGTGGGGGCTACAGTGATAGGACTGAAGCTTTCTTT
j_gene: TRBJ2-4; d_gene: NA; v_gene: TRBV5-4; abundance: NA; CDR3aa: CASSSWDNQVQYF; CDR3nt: TGTGCCAGCAGCTCTTGGGACAATCAAGTTCAGTACTTC
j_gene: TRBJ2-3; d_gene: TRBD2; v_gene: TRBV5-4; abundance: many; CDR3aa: CASSWTSGGADTQYF; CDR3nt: TGTGCCAGCAGCTGGACTAGCGGGGGGGCAGATACGCAGTATTTT
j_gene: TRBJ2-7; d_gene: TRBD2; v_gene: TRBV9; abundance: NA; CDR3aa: CASSVVAGSYEQYF; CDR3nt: TGTGCCAGCAGCGTAGTAGCGGGATCCTACGAGCAGTACTTC
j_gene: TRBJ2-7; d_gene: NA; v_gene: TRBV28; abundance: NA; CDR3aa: CASSSILLQGSYEQYF; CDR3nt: TGTGCCAGCAGTTCTATCCTCCTACAGGGTTCCTACGAGCAGTACTTC
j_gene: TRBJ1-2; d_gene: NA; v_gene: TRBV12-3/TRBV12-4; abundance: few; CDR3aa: CASSRDTSYGYTF; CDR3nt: TGTGCCAGCAGTCGGGACACAAGCTATGGCTACACCTTC
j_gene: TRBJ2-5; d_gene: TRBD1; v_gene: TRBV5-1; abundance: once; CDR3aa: CASAYTGVETQYF; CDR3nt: TGCGCCAGCGCGTACACAGGGGTAGAGACCCAGTACTTC
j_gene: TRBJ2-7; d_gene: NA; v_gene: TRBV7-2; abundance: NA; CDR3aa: CASSSQGGDYEQYF; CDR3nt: TGTGCCAGCAGCTCACAGGGAGGGGACTACGAGCAGTACTTC
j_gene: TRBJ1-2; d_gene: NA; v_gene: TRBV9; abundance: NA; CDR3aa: CASSPPVAAHGYTF; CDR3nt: TGTGCCAGCAGCCCCCCGGTTGCCGCCCACGGCTACACCTTC
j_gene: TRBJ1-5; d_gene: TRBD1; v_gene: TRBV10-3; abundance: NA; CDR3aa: CATGERTGPRNQPQHF; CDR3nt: TGTGCCACCGGCGAAAGGACAGGGCCCAGAAATCAGCCCCAGCATTTT
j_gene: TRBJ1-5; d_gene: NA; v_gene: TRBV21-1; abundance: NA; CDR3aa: CASSKVRAGIQPQHF; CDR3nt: TGTGCCAGCAGCAAAGTCAGGGCAGGGATCCAGCCCCAGCATTTT
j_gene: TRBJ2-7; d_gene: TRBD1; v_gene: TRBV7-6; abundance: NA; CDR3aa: CASSSPQGISYEQYF; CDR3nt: TGTGCCAGCAGCTCACCACAGGGGATATCCTACGAGCAGTACTTC
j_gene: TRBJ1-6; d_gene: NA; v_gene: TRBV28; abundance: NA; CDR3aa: CATQGNNSPLHF; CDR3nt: TGTGCCACACAGGGTAATAATTCACCCCTCCACTTT
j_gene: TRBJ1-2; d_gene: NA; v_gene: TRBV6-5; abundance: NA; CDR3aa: CASSYSQGWNYGYTF; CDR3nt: TGTGCCAGCAGTTACTCCCAGGGGTGGAACTATGGCTACACCTTC
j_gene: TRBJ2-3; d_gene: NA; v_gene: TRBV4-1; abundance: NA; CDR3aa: CASSLRAEGTDTQYF; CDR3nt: TGCGCCAGCAGCCTGCGAGCGGAGGGCACAGATACGCAGTATTTT
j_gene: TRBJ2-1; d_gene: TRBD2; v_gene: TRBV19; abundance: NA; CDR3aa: CASSIGGGSYNEQFF; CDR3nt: TGTGCCAGTAGTATAGGGGGGGGCTCCTACAATGAGCAGTTCTTC
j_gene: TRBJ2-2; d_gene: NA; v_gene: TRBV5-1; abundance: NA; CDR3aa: CASSPNTGELFF; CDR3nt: TGCGCCAGCAGCCCTAACACCGGGGAGCTGTTTTTT
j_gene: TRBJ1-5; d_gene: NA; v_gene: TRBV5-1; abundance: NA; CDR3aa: CASSLGGDSNQPQHF; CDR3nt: TGCGCCAGCAGCTTGGGGGGCGATAGCAATCAGCCCCAGCATTTT
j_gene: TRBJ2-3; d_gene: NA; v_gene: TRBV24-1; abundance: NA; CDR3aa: CATSEGGVAATQYF; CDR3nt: TGTGCCACCAGTGAGGGCGGGGTGGCGGCTACGCAGTATTTT
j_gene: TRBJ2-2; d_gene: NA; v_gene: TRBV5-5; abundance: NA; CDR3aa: CASSAQGTGELFF; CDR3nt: TGTGCCAGCAGCGCCCAGGGGACCGGGGAGCTGTTTTTT
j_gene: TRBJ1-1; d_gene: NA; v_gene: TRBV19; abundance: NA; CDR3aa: CASSIVQGGAFF; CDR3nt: TGTGCCAGTAGTATAGTACAAGGAGGAGCTTTCTTT